This T cell receptor beta chain was sequenced for a study of cytomegalovirus exposure and HLA in healthy donors. Notes on the study in general: Both high specificity and high sensitivity reportedly marked the classifier's diagnosis of cytomegalovirus status.

Trimming stripped 7 bases from V and 2 bases from J, with 8 bases between. This CDR3 comprises 13 residues. Per germline, CDR1 PRHDT and CDR2 FYEKMQ (reference sequence). The PCR had 60 Vbeta and 13 Jbeta primers. Sequencing was performed with immunoSEQ multiplex PCR; in TCRdb, only in-frame clones are kept and a portion is missing. This sample yields roughly 120,000 clones, of which about 8.5% are seen a single time; under 5.5% belongs to the top ten. Only a few counts were recorded for this clone. Its specificity is unknown. V is TRBV13 and J is TRBJ2-2; D is undetermined. This receptor was identified in a man in his forties in good health and CMV-seronegative. Sequencing was carried out using PBMCs. The CDR3 DNA sequence: TGTGCCAGCAAGGAGTATAACACCGGGGAGCTGTTTTTT. Its translation is CASKEYNTGELFF. The entire variable domain, with the rest obtained from reference TRBV13 and TRBJ2-2, is as follows: AAGVIQSPRHLIKEKRETATLKCYPIPRHDTVYWYQQGPGQDPQFLISFYEKMQSDKGSIPDRFSAQQFSDYHSELNMSSLELGDSALYFCASKEYNTGELFFGEGSRLTVL.